The sample holds one count of the clone carrying this T cell receptor beta chain. Antigen: not known. This entry comes from a study of PD-L1 blockade in urothelial cancer. Study summary: Patients arrived having already received 0 to 3 prior chemotherapy regimens. A median around 150,000 T cells were found in blood samples.

Study results and caveats: Lower pretreatment blood TCR clonality, under the median, predicted better survival, researchers reported.

Generated by immunoSEQ multiplex PCR, the TCRdb table keeps only in-frame clones and is missing some. The table records roughly 62,000 clones, over 75% of them present only once. The sequencing here drew on PBMCs, taken around atezolizumab (anti-PD-L1) treatment. This receptor was identified in a man in his 70s with urothelial cancer.

The CDR3 sequence is CASSPRQGRRYGELFF. The CDR3 DNA is TGTGCCAGCTCACCACGGCAGGGCCGCCGCTACGGGGAGCTGTTTTTT. The rearrangement joins TRBV18 to TRBJ2-2; tentatively, D is TRBD1 (5 bases). The germline gives CDR1 KGHSH, CDR2 LQKENI. CDR3 size: 16 residues. Trimming removed 1 base at V and 7 bases at J, with 16 bases between.